This TCR beta chain comes out of a study of T cell responses to AZD1222 COVID-19 vaccine (dated by TCRdb to about 2021). About the study as a whole: Because spike-specific TCR depth and breadth did not differ between the two schedules, AZD1222 recipients who got a second dose at roughly 4 weeks were pooled with those who got a second dose at roughly 12 weeks. A total of approximately 250 trial participants underwent TCR sequencing, of whom some 200 had received two doses of AZD1222 and approximately 26 had received two doses of the MenACWY control vaccine. Trial participants were enrolled by age into 18-55, 56-69 and 70-plus year subgroups, with about 150, 28 and 57 TCR-sequenced participants respectively.

The CDR3 regions of human TCRbeta chains were subjected to immunosequencing. Under the source paper's analysis protocol: Repertoire TCRs were matched against a reference library of SARS-CoV-2-specific TCRs generated with the MIRA antigen-specificity platform. Breadth meant the fraction of unique TCRs that were SARS-CoV-2-associated, whereas depth meant the fraction of total T cells that were SARS-CoV-2-associated. Using the MIRA data, each spike-specific TCR was mapped to the spike region that the TCR reacts to and placed in a CD4 or CD8 class. Log10-transformed breadth and depth values were compared by one-way ANOVA with Sidak's multiple comparisons tests. TCRdb re-hosts the immuneACCESS table, in-frame sequences only. Its copies lack some clones; in the studies checked, an unresolved V gene accounts for under half of them, and the cause for the rest is not known. The V and J calls and the clone size are those of that table, but D and trimming were determined from the DNA. Here the sample has about 130,000 clones; about 86% occur a single time. Roughly 12% of the sample lies in the top ten.

There are 13 amino acids in the CDR3, from cysteine to phenylalanine inclusive. Only the CDR3 portion is preserved as DNA: 39 bases, with reading frame beginning at the first base. From the germline V gene, CDR1 is SGHAT and CDR2 is FQNNGV. Relative to germline, V is missing 4 bases and J is missing 5 bases, with 3 bases of the junction outside any gene match. On this clone: Its target antigen remains unknown. The sample holds no much larger clone one base away, and base qualities are not on file.

The sample's time point label, in plain terms: baseline before first vaccination. Samples from vaccinated people were obtained from the UK trials COV001 and COV002, which included a single-blind randomized controlled phase 2/3 trial of AZD1222 (ChAdOx1 nCoV-19) in healthy adults. For TCRbeta chain sequencing, PBMC samples from trial participants were taken at day 0 and at day 28 after the second dose. Paper-wide results and their limitations: The 56-69-year group was small, and its depth increase did not reach significance, likely because of low power. Because no samples from the day 14 peak response were available, repertoires could be characterized only after the peak T cell response. Spike-specific TCR breadth and depth rose significantly after two AZD1222 doses compared with day 0 and with MenACWY recipients. The vaccine-associated CD4 TCRs covered the entire spike protein, and the dominant responses fell in regions 160-218 and 743-854. Epitopes outside the regions mutated in the B.1.351 and B.1.1.7 variants were reportedly recognized by nearly half of the unique spike-specific TCRs. Participants were mostly white British, with more females than males. The authors suggested clonal diversity may have been underestimated. Conclusions about previously exposed vaccinees are limited because only a handful of AZD1222 recipients were SARS-CoV-2 seropositive at baseline.

Recombination joined TRBV11-2 with TRBJ2-7; 9 bases in the middle match TRBD1. The input for sequencing was peripheral blood, taken on day 0 of AZD1222 vaccination. The origin of this receptor is an adult in good health. At the DNA level, the sequence is TGTGCCAGCAGCTGGACAGGGGCGCACGAGCAGTACTTC. It translates to CASSWTGAHEQYF.